This T cell receptor beta chain was identified during a study of sequential checkpoint blockade in melanoma. Study context: Patients were randomized 1:1 to nivolumab-then-ipilimumab or ipilimumab-then-nivolumab first-line. Each arm's sequence ended with maintenance nivolumab.

Indicated treatment: randomized to nivolumab then ipilimumab (arm A) or the reverse (arm B). None of the patients previously received DNA-damaging chemotherapy. The method was immunoSEQ multiplex PCR; TCRdb's version includes in-frame clones alone and lacks a portion of them. The sample yields some 10,000 clones, roughly four fifths seen once. The CDR3 runs 16 residues. This specimen consisted of CD8+ T cells sorted from blood (inferred from file names), obtained from a patient given nivolumab and ipilimumab in sequence. The clonotype was recovered from a human donor with melanoma. This chain connects TRBV12-2 to TRBJ2-1; TRBD2, the table's D call, lacks a check against the DNA. TRBV12-2 is given as a pseudogene. CDR3 DNA sequence: TGTGCAAGTCGGTATCCTAGCGGGAGCTCCTACAATGAGCAGTTCTTC. Translated, it gives CASRYPSGSSYNEQFF.